The entry below describes one T cell receptor (beta chain). Its antigen remains unidentified. TCRdb analysed the reads with MiXCR anew, one entry per CDR3 protein. The table includes roughly 100,000 distinct CDR3 sequences, roughly 39% detected once. The CDR3 consists of 15 residues. Looked up from germline, CDR1 is SEHNR and CDR2 is FQNEAQ (reference sequence). V lost 5 bases and J lost 3; bases outside the gene matches: 6. This sample was included in a study of T cell repertoires in cytomegalovirus infection. Study conclusions and caveats: Within the response measured ex vivo, HLA-C-restricted CMV-specific TCR beta clonotypes were dominant.

The chain employs TRBV7-9 and TRBJ2-3; 9 bases are shared with TRBD1. The sample consisted of CD8+ T cells from cultured PBMCs, taken from culture after CMV antigen stimulation. The sequence came from a human donor in good health (CMV status not recorded). Some clones in this sample may be carry-over from other donors' samples. CDR3 loop: CASSPQGAETDTQYF. The CDR3 nucleotides read TGTGCCAGCAGCCCACAGGGGGCTGAGACAGATACGCAGTATTTT.